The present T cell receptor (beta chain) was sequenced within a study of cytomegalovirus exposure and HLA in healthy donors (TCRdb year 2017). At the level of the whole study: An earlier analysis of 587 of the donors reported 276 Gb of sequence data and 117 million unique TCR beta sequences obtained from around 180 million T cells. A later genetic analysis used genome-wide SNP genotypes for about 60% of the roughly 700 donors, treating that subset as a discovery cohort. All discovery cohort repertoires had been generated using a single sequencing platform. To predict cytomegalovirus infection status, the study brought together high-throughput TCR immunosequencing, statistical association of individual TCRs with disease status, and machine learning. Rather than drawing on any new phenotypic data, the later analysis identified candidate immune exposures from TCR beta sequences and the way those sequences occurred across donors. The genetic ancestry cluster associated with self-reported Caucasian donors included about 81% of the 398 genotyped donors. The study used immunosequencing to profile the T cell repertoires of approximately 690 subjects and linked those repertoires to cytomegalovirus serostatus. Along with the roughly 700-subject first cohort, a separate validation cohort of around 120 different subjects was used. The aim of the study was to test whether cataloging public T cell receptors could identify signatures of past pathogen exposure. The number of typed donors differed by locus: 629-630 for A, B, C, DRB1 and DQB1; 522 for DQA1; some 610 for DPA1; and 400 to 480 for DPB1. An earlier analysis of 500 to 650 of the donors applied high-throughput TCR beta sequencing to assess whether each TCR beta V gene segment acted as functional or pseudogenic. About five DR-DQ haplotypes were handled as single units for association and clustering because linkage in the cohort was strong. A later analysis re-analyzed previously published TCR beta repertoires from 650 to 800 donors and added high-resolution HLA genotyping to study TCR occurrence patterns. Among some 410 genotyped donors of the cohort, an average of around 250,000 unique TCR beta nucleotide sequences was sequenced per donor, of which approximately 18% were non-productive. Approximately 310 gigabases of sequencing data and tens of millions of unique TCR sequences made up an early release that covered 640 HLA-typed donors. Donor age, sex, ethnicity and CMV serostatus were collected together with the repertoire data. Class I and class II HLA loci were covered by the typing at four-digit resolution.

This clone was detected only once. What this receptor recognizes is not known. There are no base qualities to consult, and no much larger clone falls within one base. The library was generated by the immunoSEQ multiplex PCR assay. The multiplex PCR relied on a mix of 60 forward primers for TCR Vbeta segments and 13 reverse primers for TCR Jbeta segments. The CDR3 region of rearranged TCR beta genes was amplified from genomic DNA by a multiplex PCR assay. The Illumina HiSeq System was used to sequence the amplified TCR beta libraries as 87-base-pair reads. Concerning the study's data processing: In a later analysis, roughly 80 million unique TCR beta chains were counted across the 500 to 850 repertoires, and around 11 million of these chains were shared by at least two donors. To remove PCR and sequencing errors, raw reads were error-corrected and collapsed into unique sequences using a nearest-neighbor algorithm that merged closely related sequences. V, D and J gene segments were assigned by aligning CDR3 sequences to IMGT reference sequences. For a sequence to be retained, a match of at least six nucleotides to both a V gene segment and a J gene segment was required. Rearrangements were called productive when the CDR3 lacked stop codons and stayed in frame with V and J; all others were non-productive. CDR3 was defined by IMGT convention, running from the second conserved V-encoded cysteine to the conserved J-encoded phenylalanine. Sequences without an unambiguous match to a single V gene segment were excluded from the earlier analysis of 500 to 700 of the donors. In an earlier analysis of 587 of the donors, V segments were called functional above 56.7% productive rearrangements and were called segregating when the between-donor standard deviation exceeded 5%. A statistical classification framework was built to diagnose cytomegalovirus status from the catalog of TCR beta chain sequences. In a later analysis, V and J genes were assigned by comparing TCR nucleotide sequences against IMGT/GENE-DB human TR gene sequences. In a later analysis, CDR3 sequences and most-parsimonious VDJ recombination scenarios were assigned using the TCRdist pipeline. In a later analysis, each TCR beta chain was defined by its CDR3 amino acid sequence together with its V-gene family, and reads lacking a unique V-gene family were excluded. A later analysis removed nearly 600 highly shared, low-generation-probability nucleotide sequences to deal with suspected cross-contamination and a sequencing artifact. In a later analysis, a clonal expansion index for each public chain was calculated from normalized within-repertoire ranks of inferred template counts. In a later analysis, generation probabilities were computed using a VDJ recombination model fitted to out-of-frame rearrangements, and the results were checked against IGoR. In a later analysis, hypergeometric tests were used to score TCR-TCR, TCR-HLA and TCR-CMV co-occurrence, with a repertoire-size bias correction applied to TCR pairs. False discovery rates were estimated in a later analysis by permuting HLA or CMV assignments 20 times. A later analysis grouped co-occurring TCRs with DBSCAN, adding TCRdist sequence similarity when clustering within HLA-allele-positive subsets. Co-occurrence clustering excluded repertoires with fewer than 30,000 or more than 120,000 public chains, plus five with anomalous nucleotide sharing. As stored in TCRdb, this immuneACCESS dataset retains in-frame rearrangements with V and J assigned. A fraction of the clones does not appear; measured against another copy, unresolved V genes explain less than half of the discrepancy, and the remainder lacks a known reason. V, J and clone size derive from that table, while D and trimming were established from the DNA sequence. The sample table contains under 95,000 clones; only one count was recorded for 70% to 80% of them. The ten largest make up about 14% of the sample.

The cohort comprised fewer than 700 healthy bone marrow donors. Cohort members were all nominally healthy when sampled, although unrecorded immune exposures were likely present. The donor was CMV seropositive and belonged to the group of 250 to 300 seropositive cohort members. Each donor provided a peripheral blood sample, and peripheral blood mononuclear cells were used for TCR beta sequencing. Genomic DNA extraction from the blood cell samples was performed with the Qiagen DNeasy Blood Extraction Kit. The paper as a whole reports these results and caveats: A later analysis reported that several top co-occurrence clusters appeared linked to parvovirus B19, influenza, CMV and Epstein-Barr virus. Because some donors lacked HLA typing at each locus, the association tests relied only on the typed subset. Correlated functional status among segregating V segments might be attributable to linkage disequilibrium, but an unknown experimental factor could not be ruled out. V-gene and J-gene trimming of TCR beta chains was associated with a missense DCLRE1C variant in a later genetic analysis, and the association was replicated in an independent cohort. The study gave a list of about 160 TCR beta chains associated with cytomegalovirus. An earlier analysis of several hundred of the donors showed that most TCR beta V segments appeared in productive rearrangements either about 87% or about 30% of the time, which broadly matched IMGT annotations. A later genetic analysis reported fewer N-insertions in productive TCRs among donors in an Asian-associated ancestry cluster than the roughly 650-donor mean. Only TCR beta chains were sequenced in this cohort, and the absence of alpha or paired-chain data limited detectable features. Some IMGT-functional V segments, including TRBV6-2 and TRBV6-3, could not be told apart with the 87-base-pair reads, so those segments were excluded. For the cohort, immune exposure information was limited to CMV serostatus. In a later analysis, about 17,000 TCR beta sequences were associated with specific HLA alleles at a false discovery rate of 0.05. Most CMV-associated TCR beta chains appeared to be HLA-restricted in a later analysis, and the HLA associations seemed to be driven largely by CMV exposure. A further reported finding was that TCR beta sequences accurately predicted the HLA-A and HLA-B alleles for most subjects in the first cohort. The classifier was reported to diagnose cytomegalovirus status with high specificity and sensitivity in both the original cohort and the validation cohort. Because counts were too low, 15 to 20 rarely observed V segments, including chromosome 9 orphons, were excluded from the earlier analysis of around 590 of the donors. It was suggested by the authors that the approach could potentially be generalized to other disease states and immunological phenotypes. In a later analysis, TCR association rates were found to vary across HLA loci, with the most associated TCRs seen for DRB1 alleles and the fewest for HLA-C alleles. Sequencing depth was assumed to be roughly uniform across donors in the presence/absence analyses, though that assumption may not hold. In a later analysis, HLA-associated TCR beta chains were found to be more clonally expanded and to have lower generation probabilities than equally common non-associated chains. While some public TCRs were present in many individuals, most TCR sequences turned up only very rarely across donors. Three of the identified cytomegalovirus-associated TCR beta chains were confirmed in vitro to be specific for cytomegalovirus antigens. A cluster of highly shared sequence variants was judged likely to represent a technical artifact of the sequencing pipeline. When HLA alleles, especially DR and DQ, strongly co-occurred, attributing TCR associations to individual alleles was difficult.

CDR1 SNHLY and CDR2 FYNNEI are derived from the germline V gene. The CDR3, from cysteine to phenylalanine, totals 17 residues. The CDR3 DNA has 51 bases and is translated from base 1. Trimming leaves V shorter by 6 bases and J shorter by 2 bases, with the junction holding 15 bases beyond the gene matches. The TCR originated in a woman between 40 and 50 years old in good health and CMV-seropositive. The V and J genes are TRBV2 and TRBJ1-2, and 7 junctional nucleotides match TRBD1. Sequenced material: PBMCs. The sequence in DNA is TGTGCCAGCAGAGACCGGGACAGCAGTCCAAAAAACTATGGCTACACCTTC. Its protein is CASRDRDSSPKNYGYTF. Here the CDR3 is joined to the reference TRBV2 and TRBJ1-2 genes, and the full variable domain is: EPEVTQTPSHQVTQMGQEVILRCVPISNHLYFYWYRQILGQKVEFLVSFYNNEISEKSEIFDDQFSVERPDGSNFTLKIRSTKLEDSAMYFCASRDRDSSPKNYGYTFGSGTRLTVV.